A single sample gave rise to the 29 T cell receptor beta chains below, sequenced in a study of neoadjuvant nivolumab and ipilimumab in lung cancer. Measured with immunoSEQ multiplex PCR; TCRdb has only the in-frame clones, and not every one. Of about 38,000 clones listed, roughly 89% were seen once; the top ten hold 2.5% to 3.5%. The specimen was peripheral blood, collected before neoadjuvant nivolumab, alone or with ipilimumab. The receptors stem from an adult with non-small cell lung cancer.

This rearrangement joins TRBV6-1 to TRBJ1-2; D unresolved. The length of the CDR3 is 13 residues. Germline assignment: CDR1 MNHNS and CDR2 SASEGT. Deletions cut 2 bases from V and 5 bases from J, with 9 bases between. The chain's CDR3 is CASSELGDYGYTF. CDR3 DNA sequence: TGTGCCAGCAGTGAACTGGGTGATTATGGCTACACCTTC.

The chain combines TRBV4-1 with TRBJ1-1; D is ambiguous. Germline CDR1 MGHRA, CDR2 YSYEKL. The CDR3 covers 15 residues. Trimming cost V 4 bases and J 4 bases, with 16 bases left between them. CDR3 loop: CASSPWTSGGTEAFF. The CDR3 region has the DNA TGCGCCAGCAGCCCTTGGACGTCCGGAGGCACTGAAGCTTTCTTT.

This clone was observed once. This chain joins TRBV5-1 and TRBJ2-7; 9 nucleotides agree with TRBD2. J gave up 4 bases and V 4 bases, and 18 bases lay outside the gene matches. Germline V gene sequence: CDR1 SGHRS, CDR2 YFSETQ. The CDR3 loop spans 18 amino acids. CDR3 DNA: TGCGCCAGCAGCGCAGGCGGGAGGGCCAAGTGGACGGGATACGAGCAGTACTTC. It encodes CASSAGGRAKWTGYEQYF.

J is TRBJ1-1 and V is TRBV9; 11 bases line up with TRBD1. The CDR3 length is 16 residues. Germline CDR1 and CDR2: SGDLS and YYNGEE. J lost 4 bases, V lost 4 bases, and 9 bases had no gene match. CDR3 loop: CASSSRTGGAGTEAFF. As DNA, the CDR3 is TGTGCCAGCAGCTCACGGACAGGGGGCGCGGGCACTGAAGCTTTCTTT.

The chain has TRBV30 and TRBJ2-3; D unclear. V was trimmed by 2 bases and J by 2 bases, leaving 14 bases between them. From germline, CDR1 is GTSNPN and CDR2 SVGIG (reference sequence). The CDR3 is made up of 15 amino acids. The CDR3 loop reads CAWSRQSGFTDTQYF. The CDR3 DNA reads TGTGCCTGGAGTCGGCAATCGGGCTTCACAGATACGCAGTATTTT.

CDR3 protein: CASSVVAGWDEQFF. As DNA, the CDR3 is TGTGCCAGCAGCGTAGTGGCAGGGTGGGATGAGCAGTTCTTC. This sequence joins TRBV9 and TRBJ2-1, with D perhaps matching TRBD1 (5 bases). V was pared by 0 bases and J by 8 bases, with 12 bases between. The CDR3 has 14 amino acids. Germline CDR1 SGDLS, CDR2 YYNGEE.

The CDR3 DNA reads as TGTGCCAGCAGTTACTCCGGGAGTGGGTACGAGCAGTACTTC. Protein: CASSYSGSGYEQYF. The chain employs TRBV6-5 and TRBJ2-7, with D possibly matching TRBD2 (6 bases). Per the germline V gene, CDR1 is MNHEY and CDR2 is SVGAGI. Trimming left V 0 bases short and J 4 bases short, with 10 bases between. The CDR3 contains 14 residues.

The CDR3 is CASSQENEQFF. CDR3 nucleotides: TGCGCCAGCAGCCAAGAAAATGAGCAGTTCTTC. The chain links TRBV4-3 to TRBJ2-1; D is undetermined. The germline V gene has CDR1 LGHNA and CDR2 YSLEER. Trimming pared 0 bases from V and 7 bases from J, leaving 1 base between. The CDR3 sequence is 11 residues long.

The chain carries TRBV5-1 and TRBJ2-7; D gene uncertain. Germline V gene lookup returns CDR1 SGHRS and CDR2 YFSETQ. V was pared by 4 bases and J by 0 bases, with 8 bases between. The CDR3 consists of 13 residues. CDR3 sequence (DNA): TGCGCCAGCAGCCCGACGGGCTCCTACGAGCAGTACTTC. It encodes CASSPTGSYEQYF.

CDR3 protein: CASSFIIAGGPGMGEQFF. The CDR3 nucleotides read TGTGCCAGCAGCTTTATAATAGCGGGAGGGCCAGGGATGGGGGAGCAGTTCTTC. The rearrangement links TRBV7-9 to TRBJ2-1; 11 bases are shared with TRBD2. J gave up 10 bases and V 3 bases, and 17 bases lay outside the gene matches. Germline CDR1 and CDR2: SEHNR and FQNEAQ (reference sequence). The CDR3 contains 18 residues.

This clone occurred a few times. V and J are TRBV18 and TRBJ2-1, with 7 bases that match TRBD1. CDR3 length equals 13 residues. The V and J ends lost 6 bases and 6 bases, in that order; junction bases with no gene match: 5. CDR1 KGHSH and CDR2 LQKENI come from the germline V gene. Here the CDR3 DNA reads TGTGCCAGCTCCGGTGACAGGGTCAATGAGCAGTTCTTC. Its translation: CASSGDRVNEQFF.

The chain has TRBV18 and TRBJ2-3, with 12 bases fitting TRBD2. With 2 bases clipped from V and 7 bases from J, the junction kept 7 bases outside the gene matches. This CDR3 comprises 16 residues. Germline lookup yields CDR1 KGHSH and CDR2 LQKENI. The CDR3 reads CASSPISSGRANTQYF. The CDR3 DNA reads TGTGCCAGCTCACCAATCTCTAGCGGGAGGGCAAATACGCAGTATTTT. Complete variable domain (other parts from reference TRBV18 and TRBJ2-3): NAGVMQNPRHLVRRRGQEARLRCSPMKGHSHVYWYRQLPEEGLKFMVYLQKENIIDESGMPKERFSAEFPKEGPSILRIQQVVRGDSAAYFCASSPISSGRANTQYFGPGTRLTVL.

This chain joins TRBV2 and TRBJ1-2, with TRBD1 matching 12 bases. This CDR3 contains 16 residues. The V segment lost 8 bases and the J segment 8 bases; nucleotides outside the gene matches: 15. Germline V gives CDR1 SNHLY, CDR2 FYNNEI. Here the CDR3 reads CASRQGTGGEAFGYTF. The CDR3 coding sequence is TGTGCCAGCCGCCAAGGGACAGGGGGCGAGGCATTCGGCTACACCTTC.

The chain combines TRBV7-9 with TRBJ1-4, with D uncertain. From germline, CDR1 is SEHNR and CDR2 FQNEAQ (reference sequence). This CDR3 is 12 amino acids long. V was shortened by 5 bases and J by 7 bases, with 8 bases between the two germline ends. DNA for the CDR3: TGTGCCAGCAGCGTTACAGTTGAAAAACTGTTTTTT. This codes for CASSVTVEKLFF.

V is TRBV27 and J is TRBJ2-7, with D tentatively TRBD1 (5 bases). V was trimmed by 1 base and J by 3 bases, leaving 13 bases between them. Per the germline V gene, CDR1 is MNHEY and CDR2 is SMNVEV (reference sequence). This CDR3 contains 15 residues. Here the CDR3 reads CASSLWGSSGYEQYF. For the CDR3, the DNA is TGTGCCAGCAGTTTATGGGGCAGTTCCGGCTACGAGCAGTACTTC.

The rearrangement uses TRBV14 and TRBJ2-7; 12 bases are a match to TRBD2. The CDR3 is 19 residues long. Looked up from germline, CDR1 is SGHDN and CDR2 is FVKESK. Trimming removed 1 base from V and 1 base from J; junction bases left unmatched: 11. CDR3 protein: CASSQAKDWGTSGSYEQYF. The CDR3 coding sequence is TGTGCCAGCAGCCAAGCTAAAGATTGGGGGACTAGCGGGTCCTACGAGCAGTACTTC.

V gene TRBV27 combines with J gene TRBJ2-7; D not certain. Trimming stripped 4 bases from V and 0 bases from J, with 7 bases between. Germline V gene lookup returns CDR1 MNHEY and CDR2 SMNVEV (reference sequence). The CDR3 is made up of 13 amino acids. CDR3 sequence reads: CASSSPNSYEQYF. In DNA, the CDR3 is TGTGCCAGCAGTTCACCCAACTCCTACGAGCAGTACTTC.

This clone occurred once. The CDR3 protein is CASSLEQINEQFF. In DNA, the CDR3 is TGTGCCAGCAGCTTGGAGCAGATTAATGAGCAGTTCTTC. The chain uses TRBV5-4 and TRBJ2-1; D gene unclear. Looked up from germline, CDR1 is SGHNT and CDR2 is YYREEE (reference sequence). The CDR3 consists of 13 residues. V was pared by 0 bases and J by 7 bases, with 8 bases between.

This clone was seen once. V gene TRBV5-6 combines with J gene TRBJ2-7; tentative D call: TRBD2 (5 bases). CDR3 size: 14 residues. The V gene's germline CDR1 is SGHDT and CDR2 YYEEEE. V lost 0 bases and J 7 bases, leaving 14 bases between the germline ends. CDR3: CASSLVVTPGEQYF. CDR3 DNA: TGTGCCAGCAGCTTGGTAGTCACCCCGGGGGAGCAGTACTTC.

V is TRBV18 and J is TRBJ2-5; 7 nucleotides line up with TRBD1. This CDR3 is built from 13 residues. Per the germline V gene, CDR1 is KGHSH and CDR2 is LQKENI. The J segment lost 2 bases and the V segment lost 8 bases, leaving 5 bases of the junction unmatched. This CDR3 is CASTGTVQETQYF. In DNA form, the CDR3 reads TGTGCCAGCACTGGGACAGTTCAAGAGACCCAGTACTTC.

The V call is TRBV7-9, the J call TRBJ2-1, with TRBD2 matching over 7 bases. CDR3 length: 15 amino acids. The ends lost 6 bases at V and 4 bases at J; junction bases unmatched: 9. CDR1 SEHNR and CDR2 FQNEAQ come from the germline V gene (reference sequence). CDR3 DNA: TGTGCCAGCAGGTCCAGGATGCGGGGGTACAATGAGCAGTTCTTC. Its protein product is CASRSRMRGYNEQFF.

J is TRBJ2-7 and V is TRBV10-3, with 8 bases aligning to TRBD2. This CDR3 has 14 residues. Per germline, CDR1 ENHRY and CDR2 SYGVKD. The J segment lost 3 bases and the V segment lost 7 bases, leaving 8 bases of the junction unmatched. CDR3 loop: CAITNSGDGYEQYF. CDR3 in DNA: TGTGCCATCACCAATAGCGGGGACGGCTACGAGCAGTACTTC.

This clone was seen a few times. The chain joins TRBV7-9 to TRBJ2-5; D remains ambiguous. CDR1 and CDR2 from the germline V gene are SEHNR and FQNEAQ (reference sequence). This CDR3 is 14 amino acids long. Trimming left V 3 bases short and J 5 bases short, with 13 bases between. This CDR3 reads CASSFDSTRETQYF. The CDR3 DNA reads TGTGCCAGCAGCTTTGACTCAACACGGGAGACCCAGTACTTC.

This chain uses TRBV4-2 with TRBJ1-5; D is uncertain. CDR3 length: 15 residues. Trimming removed 6 bases from V and 2 bases from J, with 14 bases in between. Germline V gene data show CDR1 as LGHNA and CDR2 as YNFKEQ. The CDR3 loop is CASSPGGSRNQPQHF. The CDR3 coding sequence is TGTGCCAGCAGTCCGGGCGGGAGTCGCAATCAGCCCCAGCATTTT.

V is TRBV10-3 and J is TRBJ1-3; TRBD1 might be the D (6 bases). The germline gives CDR1 ENHRY, CDR2 SYGVKD. Trimming cost V 5 bases and J 3 bases, with 20 bases left between them. The CDR3 spans 17 residues. As DNA, the CDR3 is TGTGCCATCAGTCTCGGGACAACCCTAAGGGATGGAAACACCATATATTTT. Amino acid sequence: CAISLGTTLRDGNTIYF.

The chain has TRBV20-1 and TRBJ1-1; D is unresolved. CDR3 size: 11 residues. Trimming took 4 bases from V and 2 from J, leaving 5 bases between them. Germline CDR1 reads DFQATT; CDR2 reads SNEGSKA (reference sequence). Here the CDR3 DNA reads TGCAGTGCTACACGTAACACTGAAGCTTTCTTT. Translation gives CSATRNTEAFF.

The chain recombines TRBV25-1 with TRBJ1-2, with D tentatively TRBD1 (6 bases). V lost 3 bases to trimming and J lost 5 bases, with 10 bases between them. The CDR3 has 13 residues. Germline loops: CDR1 MGHDK, CDR2 SYGVNS. The CDR3 loop is CASSDEGGYGYTF. CDR3 in DNA: TGTGCCAGCAGTGATGAGGGGGGATATGGCTACACCTTC.

The gene calls are TRBV30 and TRBJ1-5; D ambiguous. Trimming left V 3 bases short and J 0 bases short, with 9 bases between. The germline gives CDR1 GTSNPN, CDR2 SVGIG (reference sequence). CDR3 length: 14 residues. The CDR3 coding sequence is TGTGCCTGGAGCAAAGGAAGTAGCAATCAGCCCCAGCATTTT. It codes for CAWSKGSSNQPQHF.

The chain combines TRBV4-2 with TRBJ2-5; the D gene is possibly TRBD1 (6 bases). Germline lookup yields CDR1 LGHNA and CDR2 YNFKEQ. The CDR3 runs to 15 residues. Trimming removed 0 bases at V and 4 bases at J, with 12 bases between. The CDR3 is CASSQDPARGETQYF. The CDR3 DNA reads TGTGCCAGCAGCCAAGATCCGGCCAGGGGAGAGACCCAGTACTTC.